This TCR beta chain was retrieved from a study of blood T cell repertoires in COVID-19. Germline V gene lookup returns CDR1 SGHNT and CDR2 YYREEE (reference sequence). Trimming pared 0 bases from V and 6 bases from J, leaving 13 bases between. The CDR3 length is 16 residues. Generated by immunoSEQ multiplex PCR, the TCRdb table keeps only in-frame clones and is missing some. The repertoire consists of some 200,000 clones, with approximately 94% occurring once and the leading ten covering approximately 0.69%. The V gene is TRBV5-4, the J gene TRBJ1-6; no clear D. This receptor was identified in a man aged 25-45 years with COVID-19, enrolled during active disease. The sequencing input was peripheral blood. CDR3 nucleotides: TGTGCCAGCAGCTTGGGCGGAGCCCGTATTAATTCACCCCTCCACTTT. Translated: CASSLGGARINSPLHF. The variable domain in full, with the rest retrieved from reference TRBV5-4 and TRBJ1-6, is ETGVTQSPTHLIKTRGQQVTLRCSSQSGHNTVSWYQQALGQGPQFIFQYYREEENGRGNFPPRFSGLQFPNYSSELNVNALELDDSALYLCASSLGGARINSPLHFGNGTRLTVT.